This TCR beta chain was identified in a study of CXCR3-negative and CXCR3-positive naive CD8 T cells. Germline CDR1 is SQVTM and CDR2 is ANQGSEA. The CDR3 sequence is 12 residues long. cDNA libraries for TRB were generated by 5' RACE incorporating UMI labels. From its re-call of the 5' RACE reads, TCRdb lists each CDR3 protein once, without DNA. The table lists about 42,000 distinct CDR3 sequences. The receptor's source is a human donor in good health. Some clones in this sample may be carry-over from other donors' samples. Sequenced material: naive CXCR3- CD8+ T cells from blood. Subset meaning: CD45RO-CCR7+CD27+CD95- naive CD8+ T cells lacking CXCR3 (TNR3-). This chain connects TRBV29-1 to TRBJ2-1; no DNA is available, so the TRBD1 call from TCRdb remains unchecked. CDR3 region: CSVLDRGNEQFF.